The present TCR beta chain was sequenced within a study of T-cell memory formation after mild COVID-19. Germline CDR1 reads MNHEY; CDR2 reads SVGAGI. Trimming cost V 6 bases and J 5 bases, with 23 bases left between them. CDR3 length: 18 residues. Via MiXCR, TCRdb re-called the 5' RACE reads, giving one row per CDR3 protein. The sample gives roughly 240,000 distinct CDR3 sequences, around 15% of which show up once; approximately 23% is in the top ten. Sequencing was performed on PBMCs or a T cell subset sorted from them (not recorded which). The chain combines TRBV6-5 with TRBJ2-6; TRBD1 is a possible D gene (5 bases). This TCR came from a man younger than 35 who had mild COVID-19 (a few samples of this study predate the infection). Cell type and time point are not known. CDR3 loop: CASSPPTDSDLWANVLTF. In nucleotides, the CDR3 is TGTGCCAGCAGCCCCCCAACCGACAGTGACCTCTGGGCCAACGTCCTGACTTTC.